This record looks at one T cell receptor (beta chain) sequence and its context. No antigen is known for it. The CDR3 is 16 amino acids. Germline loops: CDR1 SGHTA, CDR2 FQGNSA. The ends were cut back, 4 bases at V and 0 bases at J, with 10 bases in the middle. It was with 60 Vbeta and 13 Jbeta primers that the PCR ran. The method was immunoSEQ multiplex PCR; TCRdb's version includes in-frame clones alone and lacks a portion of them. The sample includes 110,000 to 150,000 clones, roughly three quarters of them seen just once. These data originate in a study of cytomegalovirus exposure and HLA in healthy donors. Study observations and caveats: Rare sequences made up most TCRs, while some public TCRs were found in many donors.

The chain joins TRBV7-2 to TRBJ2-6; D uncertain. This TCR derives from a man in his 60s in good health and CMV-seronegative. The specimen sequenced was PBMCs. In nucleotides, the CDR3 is TGTGCCAGCAGCTCTCCTATTTCCTCTGGGGCCAACGTCCTGACTTTC. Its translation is CASSSPISSGANVLTF.